Listed below are T cell receptor beta chains from one sample, sequenced in a study of blood T cell repertoires in COVID-19. Using immunoSEQ multiplex PCR, the repertoire was profiled, and TCRdb retains in-frame clones only, with some absent. Here the sample spans 150,000 to 250,000 clones, about 80% being singletons. The sample comprised PBMCs or T cells enriched from blood (not recorded which). The receptors here all came from a man aged 35-49 years who had recovered from COVID-19. The CDR3 runs from the conserved cysteine through the conserved F or W. The D gene is left open where the match is weak. The size of a clone is reported for some rows only, either as once, few or many, or as a class for expanded clones.

d_call,clone_size,v_call,j_call,cdr3_nt,cdr3_aa
TRBD2,-,TRBV7-9,TRBJ2-3,TGTGCCAGCAGTACCCAAGGACTAGTCGTGGATACGCAGTATTTT,CASSTQGLVVDTQYF
-,-,TRBV28,TRBJ2-5,TGTGCCAGCAGTCCACTCGCAGGCATAGAGACCCAGTACTTC,CASSPLAGIETQYF
TRBD1,-,TRBV7-8,TRBJ2-7,TGTGCCAGCAGCTTAGTACCCGGGACAGGGAGCTCCTACGAGCAGTACTTC,CASSLVPGTGSSYEQYF
-,-,TRBV18,TRBJ2-7,TGTGCCAGCTCACCAGGGGCCAACTCCTACGAGCAGTACTTC,CASSPGANSYEQYF
-,-,TRBV5-1,TRBJ1-1,TGCGCCAGCAGCGGAGGGGCTCGGAGGCTGACTGAAGCTTTCTTT,CASSGGARRLTEAFF
TRBD1,-,TRBV7-2,TRBJ2-5,TGTGCCAGCAGCTTCCAAGGGGGCGGACAGACCCAGTACTTC,CASSFQGGGQTQYF
TRBD2,-,TRBV2,TRBJ2-5,TGTGCCAGCAACGATTGGACTAGATTTGGGGAGACCCAGTACTTC,CASNDWTRFGETQYF
-,-,TRBV19,TRBJ1-6,TGTGCCAGTACCCCAGACAGCAGCTATAATTCACCCCTCCACTTT,CASTPDSSYNSPLHF
TRBD2,-,TRBV4-1,TRBJ2-7,TGCGCCAGCAGCCAAGATGCGGGACTAGGCACCTACGAGCAGTACTTC,CASSQDAGLGTYEQYF
-,-,TRBV7-9,TRBJ1-2,TGTGCCAGCAGCTCAGATACAGGGAGAGGCTATGGCTACACCTTC,CASSSDTGRGYGYTF
TRBD1,once,TRBV14,TRBJ1-4,TGTGCCAGTCGCCGGGACAGGGGTGAAAAACTGTTTTTT,CASRRDRGEKLFF
TRBD1,-,TRBV27,TRBJ1-1,TGTGCCAGCAGACAGACCCGGGGGTTGGGACAGGGTATTTTGAACACTGAAGCTTTCTTT,CASRQTRGLGQGILNTEAFF
-,once,TRBV18,TRBJ1-1,TGTGCCAGCTCACCACAAGTGGACAGCAAACTGTCTGAAGCTTTCTTT,CASSPQVDSKLSEAFF
TRBD1,-,TRBV18,TRBJ2-7,TGTGCCAGCTCAACGGGACAGGGGTCTTTGGAGCAGTACTTC,CASSTGQGSLEQYF
TRBD1,-,TRBV12-3/TRBV12-4,TRBJ1-2,TGTGCCAGCAGTCAAACAGGGGTTTATGGCTACACCTTC,CASSQTGVYGYTF
-,-,TRBV6-4,TRBJ2-3,TGTGCCAGCAGTGAGTCGGCAGGCAGGGATACGCAGTATTTT,CASSESAGRDTQYF
TRBD1,once,TRBV15,TRBJ1-4,TGTGCCACCAGCAGAGCGCGACAGGGCCGGGGTGAAAAACTGTTTTTT,CATSRARQGRGEKLFF
-,-,TRBV2,TRBJ2-1,TGTGCCAGCGGAGGGGAGAGATACAATGAGCAGTTCTTC,CASGGERYNEQFF
-,-,TRBV7-9,TRBJ1-4,TGTGCCAGCAGCTCCACGGGAGGGGGGAGTGAAAAACTGTTTTTT,CASSSTGGGSEKLFF
-,-,TRBV12-3/TRBV12-4,TRBJ1-2,TGTGCCAGCAGGAGGGGGATTAACTATGGCTACACCTTC,CASRRGINYGYTF
TRBD1,-,TRBV5-1,TRBJ1-2,TGCGCCAGCAGCTCTCTACCGGGACAGGGGGGGTATGGCTACACCTTC,CASSSLPGQGGYGYTF
TRBD2,-,TRBV5-8,TRBJ2-3,TGTGCCAGCAGCTTGGGGCTAGCGGGGGCCACGCAGTATTTT,CASSLGLAGATQYF
-,-,TRBV18,TRBJ1-1,TGTGCCAGCTCATTATCGGACAGATTGAACACTGAAGCTTTCTTT,CASSLSDRLNTEAFF
TRBD1,once,TRBV5-8,TRBJ1-5,TGTGCCAGCAGCGCGGGACAGGGTGACCCTAATGGAGGCAATCAGCCCCAGCATTTT,CASSAGQGDPNGGNQPQHF
-,-,TRBV30,TRBJ2-1,TGTGCCTGGAGTGTGGGGGGTTCCTACAATGAGCAGTTCTTC,CAWSVGGSYNEQFF
-,-,TRBV4-2,TRBJ2-6,TGTGCCAGCAGCCGTATACAGGTCTCTGGGGCCAACGTCCTGACTTTC,CASSRIQVSGANVLTF
-,-,TRBV5-1,TRBJ2-5,TGCGCCAGCAGCTTGTCAAATCCGGCGGGGCTGGAGACCCAGTACTTC,CASSLSNPAGLETQYF
TRBD2,-,TRBV6-5,TRBJ2-5,TGTGCCAGCAGTTACTCTCTACCGACTAGCCGTGAGACCCAGTACTTC,CASSYSLPTSRETQYF
TRBD2,-,TRBV5-8,TRBJ2-2,TGTGCCAGCAGCTCGAGCGGGGGGGCCGGCGGGGAGCTGTTTTTT,CASSSSGGAGGELFF
-,-,TRBV6-5,TRBJ1-1,TGTGCCAGCAGTTACTCACAGATGAACACTGAAGCTTTCTTT,CASSYSQMNTEAFF
-,-,TRBV3-1/TRBV3-2,TRBJ2-1,TGTGCCAGCAGCCAATTTCCCGGGGATGAGCAGTTCTTC,CASSQFPGDEQFF
-,-,TRBV5-1,TRBJ1-1,TGCGCCAGCAGCCCCGGGCTCGTCCTAGGGGCTGAAGCTTTCTTT,CASSPGLVLGAEAFF
TRBD1,-,TRBV5-8,TRBJ2-1,TGTGCCAGCCACGACAGGGTCTCCTACAATGAGCAGTTCTTC,CASHDRVSYNEQFF
-,-,TRBV6-5,TRBJ1-2,TGTGCCAGCACTGGAGGCCAAGGGGGATATGGCTACACCTTC,CASTGGQGGYGYTF
-,-,TRBV11-3,TRBJ2-7,TGTGCCAGCAGCTTAGATATGGCTCCCGAGGGCTACGAGCAGTACTTC,CASSLDMAPEGYEQYF
-,-,TRBV10-3,TRBJ2-7,TGTGCCATCGGGAATGCAGGGCCGCCCTACGAGCAGTACTTC,CAIGNAGPPYEQYF
TRBD1,-,TRBV29-1,TRBJ2-1,TGCAGCGTTGAAGTTCCCTCCGGGACAGGGGCGAAAAGCTCCTACAATGAGCAGTTCTTC,CSVEVPSGTGAKSSYNEQFF
-,-,TRBV18,TRBJ1-2,TGTGCCAGCTCACCACCTTCCGTGCGGGGGAGCTACACCTTC,CASSPPSVRGSYTF
-,-,TRBV5-1,TRBJ1-2,TGCGCCAGCAGCTGGGGACAAGCGTCGGACTATGGCTACACCTTC,CASSWGQASDYGYTF
-,-,TRBV28,TRBJ1-1,TGTGCCAGCAGTTTATGGCAGGGTTTGGAGGGTACTGAAGCTTTCTTT,CASSLWQGLEGTEAFF
-,once,TRBV7-9,TRBJ2-5,TGTGCCAGCAGCTTATATGCAGGTCCCCAAGAGACCCAGTACTTC,CASSLYAGPQETQYF
-,once,TRBV11-2,TRBJ1-3,TGTGCCAGAAACGGGACAAGGGGTCGAAACACCATATATTTT,CARNGTRGRNTIYF
TRBD2,-,TRBV7-2,TRBJ2-1,TGTGCCAGCAGCTTATTTAGCGGGGGGGCCAATGAGCAGTTCTTC,CASSLFSGGANEQFF
-,-,TRBV5-5,TRBJ2-1,TGTGCCAGCAGCTTGCCCGCCGGCAATGAGCAGTTCTTC,CASSLPAGNEQFF
-,-,TRBV5-1,TRBJ2-1,TGCGCCAGCAGCTGGCCGACGGGAAAACTCCCCTACAATGAGCAGTTCTTC,CASSWPTGKLPYNEQFF
-,-,TRBV6-1,TRBJ1-5,TGTGCCAGCAGTGCCCCCCGACCCAGCGGGAATCAGCCCCAGCATTTT,CASSAPRPSGNQPQHF
-,-,TRBV3-1/TRBV3-2,TRBJ1-6,TGTGCCAGCAGCCAAGTGTCCGAGAGCTCCTATAATTCACCCCTCCACTTT,CASSQVSESSYNSPLHF
TRBD1,few,TRBV4-1,TRBJ1-1,TGCGCCAGCAGCCGCCAATCCGACAGGGGAGTTGAAGCTTTCTTT,CASSRQSDRGVEAFF
TRBD1,-,TRBV11-2,TRBJ1-6,TGTGCCAGCAGCCCCCAGACAGGGGTAGGTTCACCCCTCCACTTT,CASSPQTGVGSPLHF
-,-,TRBV3-1/TRBV3-2,TRBJ1-6,TGTGCCAGCAGCCCAAAGTCGGGGTATTGGGATTCACCCCTCCACTTT,CASSPKSGYWDSPLHF
-,-,TRBV5-1,TRBJ1-2,TGCGCCAGCAGCTTGGATCCAGGCCCCTATGGCTACACCTTC,CASSLDPGPYGYTF
-,-,TRBV27,TRBJ2-2,TGTGCCAGCAGTTTACTGGCAGGGAACACCGGGGAGCTGTTTTTT,CASSLLAGNTGELFF
-,-,TRBV10-3,TRBJ2-2,TGTGCCATCAGTCCCGGCCGGGGAAGGAACACCGGGGAGCTGTTTTTT,CAISPGRGRNTGELFF
TRBD1,once,TRBV29-1,TRBJ1-1,TGCAGCGCCAGACAGGGGGCGAGGACTGAAGCTTTCTTT,CSARQGARTEAFF
TRBD1,-,TRBV5-8,TRBJ1-4,TGTGCCAGCAGCTGGACAGGAGTTAATAATGAAAAACTGTTTTTT,CASSWTGVNNEKLFF
TRBD1,-,TRBV4-2,TRBJ1-3,TGTGCCAGCAGCCAAAATCCATTACTACTCCGGGACAGGGATTCGATCGGAAACACCATATATTTT,CASSQNPLLLRDRDSIGNTIYF
-,-,TRBV6-1,TRBJ1-1,TGTGCCAGCAGGCGGGGGGAAGGGGTAGCTTTCTTT,CASRRGEGVAFF
TRBD2,-,TRBV5-1,TRBJ2-2,TGCGCCAGCAGCTTGGGTTGGCGGGGGGCCGACACCGGGGAGCTGTTTTTT,CASSLGWRGADTGELFF
-,-,TRBV7-2,TRBJ2-1,TGTGCCAGCAGTCACGCACCGGGTAGCTCCTACAATGAGCAGTTCTTC,CASSHAPGSSYNEQFF
-,-,TRBV10-3,TRBJ1-3,TGTGCCATCAGTGGCGTCGGCTCTGGAAACACCATATATTTT,CAISGVGSGNTIYF